Following are 7 T cell receptor beta chains from one sample sequenced in a study of T cells after yellow fever vaccination. One entry per CDR3 protein, called by TCRdb with MiXCR from the 5' RACE reads. The sample records some 320,000 distinct CDR3 sequences, 7.5% to 9.5% being singletons. The sequencing used CD4+ T cells sorted from PBMCs, collected 5 days after the yellow fever booster vaccination. These receptors were obtained from a man between 18 and 35 years old who received the YFV17D yellow fever vaccine.

This clonotype occurred a few times. This chain links TRBV28 with TRBJ2-3, with 13 bases aligning to TRBD2. Unmatched junction bases numbered 18, after V lost 10 bases and J lost 11 bases. This CDR3 region has 16 residues. From germline, CDR1 is MDHEN and CDR2 SYDVKM. CDR3 sequence reads: CATRPTSGGPWGKQYF. For the CDR3, the DNA is TGTGCCACCAGACCGACTAGCGGGGGGCCCTGGGGGAAGCAGTATTTT.

V gene TRBV7-9 combines with J gene TRBJ2-1; perhaps TRBD1 as D (6 bases). From germline, CDR1 is SEHNR and CDR2 FQNEAQ (reference sequence). This CDR3 comprises 16 residues. Between the trimmed V and J ends, which lost 3 bases and 7 bases, there was a span of 19 bases. CDR3 in DNA: TGTGCCAGCAGCTTGGGTCTAGCAGGGGTATCGAATGAGCAGTTCTTC. This gives the protein CASSLGLAGVSNEQFF.

The CDR3 loop reads CAWSLTRETQYF. CDR3 nucleotide sequence: TGTGCCTGGAGCCTTACCCGAGAGACCCAGTACTTC. The chain recombines TRBV30 with TRBJ2-5; the D is unclear. Germline V gene sequence: CDR1 GTSNPN, CDR2 SVGIG (reference sequence). Trimming cost V 3 bases and J 4 bases, with 9 bases left between them. The CDR3 length is 12 residues.

Comment on this clonotype: A much larger clone lies a single base off, so this may be a read error. This chain uses TRBV12-3 or TRBV12-4 with TRBJ1-3; no clear D gene. The CDR3 contains 15 residues. V was shortened by 6 bases and J by 0 bases, with 12 bases between the two germline ends. In DNA form, the CDR3 reads TGTGCCAGCAGGCGCGACGGGTACTCTGGAAACACCATATATTTT. This encodes CASRRDGYSGNTIYF.

In DNA, the CDR3 is TGCAGTGCTGGCAGCACAGGGGGAGGATTATACTACCGGGCCTCGACCTTC. Its translation is CSAGSTGGGLYYRASTF. The V call is TRBV20-1, the J call TRBJ1-2; 8 positions match TRBD1. In germline, CDR1 is DFQATT, CDR2 SNEGSKA (reference sequence). J lost 14 bases, V lost 5 bases, and 28 bases had no gene match. The CDR3 length is 17 residues.

In this sample, this clonotype turned up a few times. The V gene is TRBV7-8, the J gene TRBJ1-5, with TRBD1 as a possible D gene (5 bases). From germline, CDR1 is SGHVS and CDR2 FQNEAQ. The ends were cut back, 3 bases at V and 4 bases at J, with 13 bases in the middle. CDR3 length: 15 residues. The CDR3 DNA follows: TGTGCCAGCAGCTTGGGGAATGGGGGGAATCAGCCCCAGCATTTT. It is translated as CASSLGNGGNQPQHF.

The V gene is TRBV12-3 or TRBV12-4, the J gene TRBJ2-1; the D is unclear. V was clipped by 6 bases and J by 9 bases, with 15 bases between them. This CDR3 region has 13 residues. The chain's CDR3 is CASRAGSLGEQFF. The CDR3 nucleotides are TGTGCCAGCAGAGCCGGGTCTCTAGGTGAGCAGTTCTTC.